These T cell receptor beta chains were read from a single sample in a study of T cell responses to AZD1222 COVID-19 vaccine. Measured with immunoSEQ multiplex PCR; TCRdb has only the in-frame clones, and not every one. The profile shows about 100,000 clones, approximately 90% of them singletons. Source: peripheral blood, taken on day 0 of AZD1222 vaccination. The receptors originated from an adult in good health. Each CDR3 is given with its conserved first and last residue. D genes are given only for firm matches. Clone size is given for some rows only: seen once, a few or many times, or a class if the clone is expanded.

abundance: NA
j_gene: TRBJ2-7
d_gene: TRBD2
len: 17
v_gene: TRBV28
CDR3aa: CASTNLEVAGGSYEQYF
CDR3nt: TGTGCCAGCACTAACTTGGAGGTAGCGGGAGGGTCCTACGAGCAGTACTTC

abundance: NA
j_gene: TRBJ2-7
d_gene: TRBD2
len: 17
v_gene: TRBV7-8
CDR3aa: CASSLGGISGNSYEQYF
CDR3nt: TGTGCCAGCAGCTTAGGGGGGATTAGCGGGAACTCCTACGAGCAGTACTTC

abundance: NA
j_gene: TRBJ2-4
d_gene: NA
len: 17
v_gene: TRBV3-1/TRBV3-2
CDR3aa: CASSQVGRGLAKNIQYF
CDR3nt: TGTGCCAGCAGCCAAGTTGGACGGGGCTTGGCCAAAAACATTCAGTACTTC

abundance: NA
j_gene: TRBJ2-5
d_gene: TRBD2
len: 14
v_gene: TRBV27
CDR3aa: CASSPTSGSQTQYF
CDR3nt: TGTGCCAGCAGTCCGACTAGCGGGAGCCAGACCCAGTACTTC

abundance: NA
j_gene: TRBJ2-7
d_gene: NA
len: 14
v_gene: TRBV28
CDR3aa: CASSLTGRGYEQYF
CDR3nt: TGTGCCAGCAGTTTAACGGGACGTGGCTACGAGCAGTACTTC

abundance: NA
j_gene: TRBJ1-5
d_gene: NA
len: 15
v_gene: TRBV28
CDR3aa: CASSPGFEGNQPQHF
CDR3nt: TGTGCCAGCAGTCCGGGGTTTGAAGGAAATCAGCCCCAGCATTTT

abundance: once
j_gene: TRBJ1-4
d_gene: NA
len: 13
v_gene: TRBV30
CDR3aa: CAWRGREGEKLFF
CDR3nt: TGTGCCTGGAGAGGCAGGGAGGGGGAAAAACTGTTTTTT

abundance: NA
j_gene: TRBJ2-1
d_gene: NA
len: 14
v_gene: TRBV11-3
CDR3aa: CASSLAGVYNEQFF
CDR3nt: TGTGCCAGCAGCTTAGCGGGAGTGTACAATGAGCAGTTCTTC

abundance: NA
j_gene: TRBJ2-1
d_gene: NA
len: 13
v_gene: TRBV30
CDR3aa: CAFPGVRGNEQFF
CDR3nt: TGTGCTTTCCCGGGAGTCCGTGGCAATGAGCAGTTCTTC

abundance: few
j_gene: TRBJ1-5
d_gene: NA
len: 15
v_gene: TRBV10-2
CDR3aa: CASSTGTARNQPQHF
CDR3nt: TGCGCCAGCAGTACCGGGACCGCTAGAAATCAGCCCCAGCATTTT

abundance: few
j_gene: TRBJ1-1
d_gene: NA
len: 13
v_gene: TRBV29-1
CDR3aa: CSVDSGETTEAFF
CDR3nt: TGCAGCGTTGACTCAGGGGAGACCACTGAAGCTTTCTTT

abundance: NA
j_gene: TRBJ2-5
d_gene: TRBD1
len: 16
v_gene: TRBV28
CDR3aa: CASSTFGTGDIETQYF
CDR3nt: TGTGCCAGCAGTACCTTCGGGACAGGGGATATAGAGACCCAGTACTTC

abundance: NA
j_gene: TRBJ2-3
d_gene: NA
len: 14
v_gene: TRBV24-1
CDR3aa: CATSATVGTDTQYF
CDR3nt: TGTGCCACCAGTGCGACAGTGGGCACAGATACGCAGTATTTT

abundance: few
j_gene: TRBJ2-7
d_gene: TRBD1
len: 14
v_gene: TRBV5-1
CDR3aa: CASSLGGTAYEQYF
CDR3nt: TGCGCCAGCAGCTTGGGTGGGACAGCCTACGAGCAGTACTTC

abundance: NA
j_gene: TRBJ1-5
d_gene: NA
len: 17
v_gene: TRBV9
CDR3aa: CASSVGGGGDSNQPQHF
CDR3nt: TGTGCCAGCAGCGTAGGAGGGGGGGGCGATAGCAATCAGCCCCAGCATTTT

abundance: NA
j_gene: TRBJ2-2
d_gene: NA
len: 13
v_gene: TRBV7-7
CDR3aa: CASSLQGNGELFF
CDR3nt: TGTGCCAGCAGCTTACAAGGGAACGGGGAGCTGTTTTTT

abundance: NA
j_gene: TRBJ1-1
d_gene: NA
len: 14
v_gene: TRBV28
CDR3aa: CASTYYGENTEAFF
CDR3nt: TGTGCCAGCACTTATTACGGGGAGAACACTGAAGCTTTCTTT

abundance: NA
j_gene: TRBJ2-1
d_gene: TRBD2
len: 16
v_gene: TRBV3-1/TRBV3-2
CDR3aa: CASSQVLLAGDNEQFF
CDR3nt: TGTGCCAGCAGCCAAGTTTTACTAGCGGGAGACAATGAGCAGTTCTTC

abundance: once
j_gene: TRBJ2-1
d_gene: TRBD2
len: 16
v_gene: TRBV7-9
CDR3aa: CASSSLADISYNEQFF
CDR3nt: TGTGCCAGCAGCTCACTAGCGGATATTTCCTACAATGAGCAGTTCTTC

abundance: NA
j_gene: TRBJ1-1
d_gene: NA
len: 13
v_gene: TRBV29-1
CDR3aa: CSVDEPRRPEAFF
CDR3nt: TGCAGCGTTGATGAACCCAGGCGCCCTGAAGCTTTCTTT

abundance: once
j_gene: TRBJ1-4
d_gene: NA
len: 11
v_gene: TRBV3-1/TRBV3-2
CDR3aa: CASSLERKLFF
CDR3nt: TGTGCCAGCAGCCTAGAACGAAAACTGTTTTTT

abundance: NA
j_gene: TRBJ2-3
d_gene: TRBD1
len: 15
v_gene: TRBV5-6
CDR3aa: CASSSPPQGEDTQYF
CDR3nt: TGTGCCAGCAGCAGCCCCCCACAGGGGGAAGATACGCAGTATTTT

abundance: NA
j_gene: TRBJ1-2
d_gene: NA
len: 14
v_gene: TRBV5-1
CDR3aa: CASSSGGSNYGYTF
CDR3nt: TGCGCCAGCAGCTCCGGAGGGAGTAACTATGGCTACACCTTC

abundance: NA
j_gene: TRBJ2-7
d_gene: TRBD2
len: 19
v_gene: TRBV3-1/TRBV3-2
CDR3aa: CASSQNYTGLAGDSYEQYF
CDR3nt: TGTGCCAGCAGCCAAAACTACACGGGACTAGCGGGAGACTCCTACGAGCAGTACTTC

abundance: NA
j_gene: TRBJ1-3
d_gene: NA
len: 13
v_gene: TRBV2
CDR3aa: CASSEARLNTIYF
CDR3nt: TGTGCCAGCAGTGAAGCGCGTCTGAACACCATATATTTT

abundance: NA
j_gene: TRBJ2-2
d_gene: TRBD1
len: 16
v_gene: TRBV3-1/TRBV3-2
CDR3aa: CASSQLRTGGPGELFF
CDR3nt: TGTGCCAGCAGCCAACTCCGGACAGGGGGCCCCGGGGAGCTGTTTTTT